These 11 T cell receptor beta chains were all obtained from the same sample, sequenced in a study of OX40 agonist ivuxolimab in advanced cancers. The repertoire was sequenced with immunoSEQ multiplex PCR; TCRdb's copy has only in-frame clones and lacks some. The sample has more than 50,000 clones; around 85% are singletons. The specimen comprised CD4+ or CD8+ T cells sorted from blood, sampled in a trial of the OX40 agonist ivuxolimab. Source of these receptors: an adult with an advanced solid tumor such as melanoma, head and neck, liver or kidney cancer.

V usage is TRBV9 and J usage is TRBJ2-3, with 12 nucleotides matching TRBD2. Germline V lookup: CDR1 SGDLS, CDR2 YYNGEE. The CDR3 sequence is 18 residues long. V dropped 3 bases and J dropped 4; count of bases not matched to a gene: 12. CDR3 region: CASSAYSGLAGGADTQYF. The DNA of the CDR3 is TGTGCCAGCAGCGCTTATAGTGGGCTAGCGGGGGGGGCAGATACGCAGTATTTT.

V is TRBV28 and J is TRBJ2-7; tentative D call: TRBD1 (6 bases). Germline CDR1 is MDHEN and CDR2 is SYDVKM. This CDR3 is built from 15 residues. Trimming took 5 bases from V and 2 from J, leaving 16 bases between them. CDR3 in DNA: TGTGCCAGCAGTGGCGAGACAGGTTCACCCTACGAGCAGTACTTC. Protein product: CASSGETGSPYEQYF.

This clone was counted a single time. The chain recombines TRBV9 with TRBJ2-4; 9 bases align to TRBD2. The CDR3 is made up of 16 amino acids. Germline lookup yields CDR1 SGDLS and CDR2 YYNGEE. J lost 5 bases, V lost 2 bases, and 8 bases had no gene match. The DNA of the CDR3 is TGTGCCAGCAGCGTCGAGGCGGGAGGGAGGGAAAACATTCAGTACTTC. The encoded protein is CASSVEAGGRENIQYF.

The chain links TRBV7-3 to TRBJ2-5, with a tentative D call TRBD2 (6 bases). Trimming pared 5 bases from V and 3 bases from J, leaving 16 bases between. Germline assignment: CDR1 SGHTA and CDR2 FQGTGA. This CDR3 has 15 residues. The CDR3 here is CASSRLGIAEETQYF. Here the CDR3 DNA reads TGTGCCAGCAGCCGGCTGGGAATAGCGGAAGAGACCCAGTACTTC.

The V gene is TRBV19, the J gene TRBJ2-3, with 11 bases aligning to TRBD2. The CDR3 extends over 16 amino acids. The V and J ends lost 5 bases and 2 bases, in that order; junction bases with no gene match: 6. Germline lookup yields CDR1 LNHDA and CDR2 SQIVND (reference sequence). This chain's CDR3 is CASSWGLAEYTDTQYF. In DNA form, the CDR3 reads TGTGCCAGTAGTTGGGGACTAGCGGAATACACAGATACGCAGTATTTT.

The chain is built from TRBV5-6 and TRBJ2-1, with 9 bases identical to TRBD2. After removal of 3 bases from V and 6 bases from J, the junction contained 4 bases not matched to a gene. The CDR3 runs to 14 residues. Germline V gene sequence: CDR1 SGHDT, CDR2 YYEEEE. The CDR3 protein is CASSSLAGVNEQFF. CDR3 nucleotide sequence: TGTGCCAGCAGCTCCTTAGCGGGAGTCAATGAGCAGTTCTTC.

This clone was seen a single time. The CDR3 DNA reads as TGTGCCAGCAGTTACGCAAGAACCACCTACGAGCAGTACTTC. This gives the protein CASSYARTTYEQYF. The chain links TRBV6-5 to TRBJ2-7; D unclear. Trimming took off 2 bases at V and 2 bases at J, with 10 bases between the two ends. Germline assignment: CDR1 MNHEY and CDR2 SVGAGI. The CDR3 sequence is 14 residues long.

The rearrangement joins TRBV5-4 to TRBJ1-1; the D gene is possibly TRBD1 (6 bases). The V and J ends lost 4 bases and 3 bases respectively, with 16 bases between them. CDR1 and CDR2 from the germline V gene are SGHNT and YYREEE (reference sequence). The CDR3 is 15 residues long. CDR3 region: CASSPGGAGDTEAFF. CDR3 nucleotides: TGTGCCAGCAGCCCCGGGGGGGCGGGGGACACTGAAGCTTTCTTT.

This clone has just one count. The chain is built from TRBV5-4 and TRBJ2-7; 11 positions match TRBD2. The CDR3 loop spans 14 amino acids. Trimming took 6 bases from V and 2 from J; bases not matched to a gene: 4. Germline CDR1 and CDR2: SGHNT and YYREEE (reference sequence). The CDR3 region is CASKLAGDPYEQYF. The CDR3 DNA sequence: TGTGCCAGCAAACTAGCGGGAGATCCCTACGAGCAGTACTTC.

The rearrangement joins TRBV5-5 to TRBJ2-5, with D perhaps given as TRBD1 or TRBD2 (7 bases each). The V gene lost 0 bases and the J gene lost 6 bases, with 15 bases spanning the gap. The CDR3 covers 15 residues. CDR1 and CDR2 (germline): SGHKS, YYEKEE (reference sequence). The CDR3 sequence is CASSLAEGGGKTQYF. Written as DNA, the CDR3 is TGTGCCAGCAGCTTGGCGGAGGGAGGGGGCAAGACCCAGTACTTC.

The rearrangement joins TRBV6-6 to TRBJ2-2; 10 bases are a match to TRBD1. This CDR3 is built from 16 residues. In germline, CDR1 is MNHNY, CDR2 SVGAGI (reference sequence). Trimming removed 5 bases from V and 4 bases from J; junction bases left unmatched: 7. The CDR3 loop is CASSPRQGAGTGELFF. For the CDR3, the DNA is TGTGCCAGCAGTCCTCGACAGGGGGCGGGCACCGGGGAGCTGTTTTTT.